One sample yielded the 4 T cell receptor beta chains listed below, sequenced in a study of shared clonotypes between healthy human individuals. The method was immunoSEQ multiplex PCR; TCRdb's version includes in-frame clones alone and lacks a portion of them. Seen here are about 730,000 clones, 55% to 80% observed once, and the top ten hold under 2%. Sequenced: memory CD4+ T cells sorted from blood. As to subset: CD45RA-negative fraction. These receptors were obtained from a woman aged 25 to 39 in good health.

Turning to this clone: Its ends do not fully match the called genes, so a read error is possible. The V call is TRBV10-3, the J call TRBJ1-1; D possibly corresponds to TRBD1 (6 bases). Germline V gene lookup returns CDR1 ENHRY and CDR2 SYGVKD. The CDR3 runs to 13 residues. CDR3 amino acids: CAIRQTGNSEAFF. The CDR3 nucleotides are TGTGCCATCAGACAAACAGGGAACTCTGAAGCTTTCTTT.

This clone was picked up one time. The rearrangement joins TRBV19 to TRBJ1-1; D is unclear. This CDR3 spans 15 amino acids. Trimming stripped 0 bases from V and 6 bases from J, with 14 bases between. Germline V gene data show CDR1 as LNHDA and CDR2 as SQIVND (reference sequence). CDR3 region: CASSIESSWKAEAFF. The CDR3 DNA reads as TGTGCCAGTAGTATAGAGTCCAGTTGGAAGGCTGAAGCTTTCTTT.

The V and J genes are TRBV19 and TRBJ2-1, with D unresolved. V lost 8 bases and J 5 bases, leaving 13 bases between the germline ends. The CDR3 runs to 13 residues. Germline values: CDR1 LNHDA, CDR2 SQIVND (reference sequence). CDR3 DNA: TGTGCCAGTCGGACCATAGGGAACAATGAGCAGTTCTTC. It specifies CASRTIGNNEQFF.

The genes are TRBV7-7 and TRBJ2-3, with TRBD2 as a possible D gene (6 bases). The CDR3 has 15 residues. The germline V gene has CDR1 SSHAT and CDR2 FNYEAQ (reference sequence). Between the trimmed V and J ends, which lost 2 bases and 3 bases, there was a span of 12 bases. This CDR3 is CASSLSGVATDTQYF. The CDR3 DNA reads TGTGCCAGCAGCTTATCGGGAGTAGCAACAGATACGCAGTATTTT.